The 7 T cell receptor beta chains reported below all come from one sample, sequenced in a study of blood T cells in healthy people across ages. A second 7 to 11 cycle PCR used barcoded and J-beta primers. Each CDR3 protein gets one entry after TCRdb re-called the 5' RACE reads with MiXCR. Among about 580,000 distinct CDR3 sequences, less than 60% were seen once, and the ten largest hold roughly 24%. The sample was blood. The receptor set was obtained from a man aged 80 or over in good health.

This clonotype was detected only a few times. The chain combines TRBV27 with TRBJ1-2, with 7 bases fitting TRBD1. V trimming: 0 bases; J trimming: 6 bases; junction bases outside the gene matches: 13. The CDR3 sequence is 17 residues long. CDR1 MNHEY and CDR2 SMNVEV come from the germline V gene (reference sequence). The CDR3 sequence: CASSLSYSTQGGDGYTF. The CDR3 DNA reads as TGTGCCAGCAGTTTATCGTACAGCACCCAGGGGGGAGATGGCTACACCTTC.

There are many counts of this clonotype. CDR3 protein: CSVDNPFAITYNEQFF. The CDR3 DNA sequence: TGCAGCGTTGATAACCCGTTTGCTATCACCTACAATGAGCAGTTCTTC. The rearrangement links TRBV29-1 to TRBJ2-1; D is undetermined. V lost 3 bases and J lost 2, with 17 bases in between. Germline CDR1 SQVTM, CDR2 ANQGSEA. CDR3 length equals 16 residues.

This clonotype has a count of ten or more. This sequence joins TRBV4-2 and TRBJ1-2; perhaps TRBD1 as D (5 bases). The V end was cut by 1 base, the J end by 3 bases, with 9 bases between. This CDR3 has 14 residues. Per the germline V gene, CDR1 is LGHNA and CDR2 is YNFKEQ. The CDR3 DNA reads TGTGCCAGCAGCCAAGGGAGAGGGGACTATGGCTACACCTTC. Translation gives CASSQGRGDYGYTF.

In this sample, this clonotype turned up a few times. The V gene is TRBV29-1, the J gene TRBJ2-7, with D possibly called TRBD1 or TRBD2 (5 bases each). V dropped 4 bases and J dropped 1 base, with 8 bases sitting between them. This CDR3 contains 12 residues. CDR1 and CDR2 from the germline V gene are SQVTM and ANQGSEA. The chain's CDR3 is CSVGGRSYEQYF. CDR3 nucleotide sequence: TGCAGCGTTGGGGGGAGATCCTACGAGCAGTACTTC.

About this clonotype: This is likely a read error, given that the CDR3 carries no conserved phenylalanine or tryptophan at its end. J is TRBJ2-4 and V is TRBV9; 8 nucleotides line up with TRBD1. The CDR3 has 13 residues. Germline CDR1 SGDLS, CDR2 YYNGEE. The ends lost 2 bases at V and 8 bases at J; junction bases unmatched: 3. CDR3 sequence (DNA): TGTGCCAGCAGCGTGGACAGGGAGGACATTCAGTACTCC. This gives the protein CASSVDREDIQYS.

This chain uses TRBV6-6 with TRBJ2-3; D is unresolved. The CDR3 runs 15 residues. Between the trimmed V and J ends, which lost 6 bases and 1 base, there was a span of 14 bases. CDR1 and CDR2 from the germline V gene are MNHNY and SVGAGI (reference sequence). The CDR3 sequence: CASRQAHSGTDTQYF. In nucleotides, the CDR3 is TGTGCCAGCAGACAAGCACACTCAGGCACAGATACGCAGTATTTT.

CDR3 bases: TGTGCTAGTGAGGCGAACTATGGCTACACCTTC. Amino acids: CASEANYGYTF. The chain joins TRBV12-5 to TRBJ1-2; no reliable D call. The CDR3 contains 11 residues. Germline-derived CDR1 and CDR2 are LGHNT and FRNRAP. Trimming stripped 7 bases from V and 2 bases from J, with 5 bases between.